What follows are 24 T cell receptor beta chains derived from one specimen sequenced in a study of blood T cell repertoires in COVID-19. TCRdb's copy holds only in-frame clones and misses some; the assay was immunoSEQ multiplex PCR. The table records about 73,000 clones, about 91% of them present only once. The material sequenced was peripheral blood. The receptors come from an elderly man with acute or convalescent COVID-19.

The chain couples TRBV7-2 to TRBJ2-1, with 10 bases fitting TRBD1. From germline, CDR1 is SGHTA and CDR2 FQGNSA. The CDR3 loop spans 15 amino acids. The V and J ends lost 5 bases and 2 bases, in that order; junction bases with no gene match: 3. Here the CDR3 DNA reads TGTGCCAGCAGCATGACAGGGGGCGCCTACAATGAGCAGTTCTTC. This encodes CASSMTGGAYNEQFF.

CDR3 sequence: CASSEVGGSSYNEQFF. The CDR3 region has the DNA TGCGCCAGCAGTGAAGTCGGCGGGTCATCCTACAATGAGCAGTTCTTC. The V gene is TRBV10-1, the J gene TRBJ2-1, with D maybe TRBD2 (5 bases). This CDR3 contains 16 residues. V lost 3 bases to trimming and J lost 1 base, with 13 bases between them. Germline V gene data show CDR1 as WNHNN and CDR2 as SYGVQD (reference sequence).

The gene calls are TRBV4-1 and TRBJ1-2, with D perhaps TRBD1 (6 bases). This CDR3 is 16 amino acids long. Deletions cut 4 bases from V and 5 bases from J, with 20 bases between. The germline V gene has CDR1 MGHRA and CDR2 YSYEKL. Here the CDR3 DNA reads TGCGCCAGCAGCCCCCAGCAAGGCGGGGGCCTATATGGCTACACCTTC. Translation gives CASSPQQGGGLYGYTF.

The J gene is TRBJ1-3, the V gene TRBV10-3; 9 nucleotides agree with TRBD1. The CDR3 runs to 15 residues. The germline gives CDR1 ENHRY, CDR2 SYGVKD. The ends lost 10 bases at V and 0 bases at J; junction bases unmatched: 7. In DNA form, the CDR3 reads TGTGCCACCCGGGACAGGGTCTCCTCTGGAAACACCATATATTTT. As protein: CATRDRVSSGNTIYF.

V is TRBV5-4 and J is TRBJ2-1, with 10 bases fitting TRBD2. Germline CDR1 is SGHNT and CDR2 is YYREEE (reference sequence). Trimming cost V 4 bases and J 7 bases; bases outside gene matches: 2. The CDR3 covers 13 residues. CDR3 sequence: CASSPSGSNEQFF. The DNA for the CDR3 is TGTGCCAGCAGCCCTAGCGGGAGTAATGAGCAGTTCTTC.

V and J are TRBV11-2 and TRBJ1-1, with D tentatively TRBD1 (5 bases). The V end lost 0 bases, the J end lost 3 bases, and 11 bases lay between the germline ends. The CDR3 consists of 15 residues. Germline V gene lookup returns CDR1 SGHAT and CDR2 FQNNGV. The CDR3 protein is CASSLDGAGDTEAFF. DNA of the CDR3: TGTGCCAGCAGCTTAGATGGGGCGGGGGACACTGAAGCTTTCTTT.

This clone was seen only a few times. V is TRBV5-8 and J is TRBJ2-1; TRBD2 agrees at 9 bases. Germline loops: CDR1 SGHTS, CDR2 YDEGEE. The V gene end was trimmed by 4 bases and the J gene end by 5 bases; junction bases not matched to a gene: 13. This CDR3 is built from 17 residues. In DNA, the CDR3 is TGTGCCAGCAGCCATTATTATGAGACTAGCGGCCACAATGAGCAGTTCTTC. Translated: CASSHYYETSGHNEQFF.

V and J are TRBV21-1 and TRBJ2-1; TRBD1, the table's D call, lacks a check against the DNA. TRBV21-1 is described as a pseudogene. This CDR3 has 19 amino acids. The CDR3 protein is CASSKNTGASYSSYNEQFF. The CDR3 DNA reads TGTGCCAGCAGCAAAAATACAGGGGCTAGCTACAGCTCCTACAATGAGCAGTTCTTC.

The chain carries TRBV24-1 and TRBJ2-1, with 8 bases fitting TRBD1. This CDR3 region has 16 residues. Germline trimming cut 4 bases from V and 1 base from J; bases unmatched to any gene: 5. Germline lookup yields CDR1 KGHDR and CDR2 SFDVKD. The CDR3 DNA follows: TGTGCCACCAGTGACCGACGGACAGGGTCCTACAATGAGCAGTTCTTC. It codes for CATSDRRTGSYNEQFF.

The V gene is TRBV19, the J gene TRBJ1-1; TRBD1 matches at 9 bases. In germline, CDR1 is LNHDA, CDR2 SQIVND (reference sequence). The CDR3 spans 14 residues. J was trimmed by 3 bases and V by 4 bases; bases with no gene match: 3. CDR3: CASSTWTGDTEAFF. The CDR3 coding sequence is TGTGCCAGTAGTACCTGGACAGGGGACACTGAAGCTTTCTTT.

V usage is TRBV27 and J usage is TRBJ1-1; a possible D gene is TRBD1 (5 bases). This CDR3 is built from 15 residues. Germline V lookup: CDR1 MNHEY, CDR2 SMNVEV (reference sequence). V was clipped by 4 bases and J by 1 base, with 13 bases between them. The CDR3 sequence: CASSSSPGGNTEAFF. The DNA for the CDR3 is TGTGCCAGCAGTTCTAGTCCGGGGGGGAACACTGAAGCTTTCTTT.

The chain has TRBV5-1 and TRBJ2-2, with D tentatively TRBD2 (5 bases). CDR1 and CDR2 from the germline V gene are SGHRS and YFSETQ. The V end lost 0 bases, the J end lost 1 base, and 7 bases lay between the germline ends. The CDR3 spans 15 residues. This CDR3 reads CASSLGGRNTGELFF. The CDR3 DNA reads TGCGCCAGCAGCTTGGGAGGGAGGAACACCGGGGAGCTGTTTTTT.

The chain has TRBV5-1 and TRBJ1-1; unclear D gene. Trimming left V 0 bases short and J 0 bases short, with 6 bases between. The CDR3 is 14 amino acids. Germline V CDR1 and CDR2: SGHRS, YFSETQ. The CDR3 sequence: CASSLGAMNTEAFF. DNA of the CDR3: TGCGCCAGCAGCTTGGGTGCTATGAACACTGAAGCTTTCTTT. Drawing the rest from reference TRBV5-1 and TRBJ1-1, the complete variable domain is KAGVTQTPRYLIKTRGQQVTLSCSPISGHRSVSWYQQTPGQGLQFLFEYFSETQRNKGNFPGRFSGRQFSNSRSEMNVSTLELGDSALYLCASSLGAMNTEAFFGQGTRLTVV.

The chain has TRBV11-3 and TRBJ2-2, with no clear D. Trimming took 0 bases from V and 6 from J, leaving 8 bases between them. The CDR3 has 14 amino acids. In germline, CDR1 is SGHNT, CDR2 YENEEA. The DNA for the CDR3 is TGTGCCAGCAGCTTAGATGAGGTCGCCGGGGAGCTGTTTTTT. This sequence encodes CASSLDEVAGELFF.

The chain joins TRBV6-6 to TRBJ1-3; D possibly corresponds to TRBD1 (5 bases). Germline CDR1 and CDR2: MNHNY and SVGAGI (reference sequence). This CDR3 has 14 residues. V lost 5 bases to trimming and J lost 5 bases, with 13 bases between them. This CDR3 reads CASSGAPRRNTIYF. CDR3 bases: TGTGCCAGCAGTGGGGCCCCCAGGAGAAACACCATATATTTT.

The rearrangement uses TRBV7-3 and TRBJ1-1, with TRBD1 matching over 10 bases. The germline CDR1 and CDR2 sequences are SGHTA and FQGTGA. Trimming cost V 5 bases and J 1 base; bases outside gene matches: 4. CDR3 length: 15 amino acids. Written as DNA, the CDR3 is TGTGCCAGCAGCAAGACAGGGGGCGCGAACACTGAAGCTTTCTTT. Its protein product is CASSKTGGANTEAFF.

The chain uses TRBV3-1 (or the pseudogene TRBV3-2) and TRBJ1-2; 7 nucleotides align to TRBD1. The trim removed 0 bases at V and 2 bases at J, leaving 3 bases unmatched. CDR1 and CDR2 from the germline V gene are LGHDT and YNNKEL (reference sequence). The CDR3 consists of 15 residues. CDR3 nucleotide sequence: TGTGCCAGCAGCCAAGATCTGACAGGGAACTATGGCTACACCTTC. It is translated as CASSQDLTGNYGYTF.

The V and J genes are TRBV12-3 or TRBV12-4 and TRBJ2-7; D gene unclear. V lost 3 bases and J lost 3, with 3 bases in between. CDR3 length equals 11 residues. In DNA, the CDR3 is TGTGCCAGCAGTTTCAGCTACGAGCAGTACTTC. Translation gives CASSFSYEQYF.

The rearrangement links TRBV6-1 to TRBJ1-1; 8 bases align to TRBD1. Trimming took 2 bases from V and 4 from J; bases not matched to a gene: 3. Germline assignment: CDR1 MNHNS and CDR2 SASEGT. This CDR3 comprises 14 residues. This CDR3 is CASSEHQGATEAFF. CDR3 nucleotides: TGTGCCAGCAGTGAACATCAGGGGGCCACTGAAGCTTTCTTT.

This chain uses TRBV14 with TRBJ1-1; D is uncertain. Germline V gene sequence: CDR1 SGHDN, CDR2 FVKESK. The CDR3 covers 14 residues. The ends were cut back, 1 base at V and 3 bases at J, with 9 bases in the middle. This CDR3 reads CASSQAGRYTEAFF. As DNA, the CDR3 is TGTGCCAGCAGCCAAGCGGGGAGGTACACTGAAGCTTTCTTT. The full variable domain, its missing parts supplied by reference TRBV14 and TRBJ1-1, is EAGVTQFPSHSVIEKGQTVTLRCDPISGHDNLYWYRRVMGKEIKFLLHFVKESKQDESGMPNNRFLAERTGGTYSTLKVQPAELEDSGVYFCASSQAGRYTEAFFGQGTRLTVV.

Turning to this clone: One end of the junction fails to match germline, which may point to a read error. This chain connects TRBV7-2 to TRBJ2-7; 8 bases are shared with TRBD1. Germline V gene data show CDR1 as SGHTA and CDR2 as FQGNSA. The CDR3 consists of 14 residues. The CDR3 DNA sequence: TGTGCCAGCAGCCAGGACAGGGTCTCCAACGAGCAGTACTTC. Translation: CASSQDRVSNEQYF.

V gene TRBV20-1 combines with J gene TRBJ2-1; TRBD2 agrees at 8 bases. With V trimmed by 3 bases and J by 10 bases, 8 bases remained unmatched. This CDR3 contains 13 residues. CDR1 and CDR2 from the germline V gene are DFQATT and SNEGSKA (reference sequence). The CDR3: CSASNLAGEEQFF. The CDR3 region has the DNA TGCAGTGCTAGTAACCTAGCGGGTGAGGAGCAGTTCTTC.

The genes are TRBV2 and TRBJ1-4; perhaps TRBD1 as D (6 bases). Trimming removed 6 bases from V and 4 bases from J, with 15 bases in between. The CDR3 consists of 15 residues. In germline, CDR1 is SNHLY, CDR2 FYNNEI. CDR3 amino acids: CASSEDSAINEKLFF. The CDR3, as DNA: TGTGCCAGCAGCGAGGACAGCGCAATTAATGAAAAACTGTTTTTT.

The chain couples TRBV27 to TRBJ1-1; D is undetermined. Germline V gives CDR1 MNHEY, CDR2 SMNVEV (reference sequence). The CDR3 spans 13 residues. With 3 bases removed from V and 1 base from J, the gap between germline ends came to 6 bases. The chain's CDR3 is CASSFRRNTEAFF. CDR3 DNA: TGTGCCAGCAGTTTTAGGAGGAACACTGAAGCTTTCTTT.